Given below is one TCR beta chain in context. What it binds is not known. The repertoire was sequenced with immunoSEQ multiplex PCR; TCRdb's copy has only in-frame clones and lacks some. The table has 160,000 or so clones, about 80% seen once. The data were taken from a study of cytotoxic CD8 clonotypes in ibrutinib-treated CLL. Study-wide results and caveats: A rise in clonality was seen at ibrutinib response, and a fall back toward baseline was seen at progression. Once treatment began, public clonotypes, which were uncommon, contracted or stayed stable.

Trimming at V came to 2 bases and at J to 6 bases, leaving 1 base not matched to a gene. CDR3 size: 13 residues. CDR1 is SEHNR, CDR2 FQNEAQ, per germline (reference sequence). V gene TRBV7-9 combines with J gene TRBJ1-1; 9 nucleotides agree with TRBD1. The sequence derives from a human donor with chronic lymphocytic leukemia. Here the sequenced sample was PBMCs, taken after 12 months of ibrutinib treatment. The CDR3 DNA follows: TGTGCCAGCAGCTTAACAGGGGGCTCTGAAGCTTTCTTT. Amino acid sequence: CASSLTGGSEAFF.